This entry describes one T cell receptor beta chain. The antigen is undetermined. This record belongs to a study of T cells after posttransplantation cyclophosphamide. Study conclusions and caveats: Skin or GI-infiltrating T cells shared few TRB sequences with blood. TRB clonality was highly associated with recipient CMV seropositivity and reactivation. Later blood repertoires were often dominated by clones from the donor CD8+ memory compartment.

This related bone marrow graft donor gave peripheral blood on the day of marrow donation. Clones were sequenced by immunoSEQ multiplex PCR, and TCRdb holds only the in-frame ones, with some missing. The sample offers around 34,000 clones and no singletons, the top ten holding roughly 2.5%. Source material: PBMCs. The origin of this receptor is a man aged 50 to 59 in good health, CMV-negative, and a related stem cell transplant donor.

The CDR3 region has the DNA TGCAGCGTTGCGGGAGGGGGTATTTCCAGACCCCGATCCTACAATGAGCAGTTCTTC. Translating it yields CSVAGGGISRPRSYNEQFF. The chain carries TRBV29-1 and TRBJ2-1, with TRBD2 identical over 8 bases. V was clipped by 4 bases and J by 1 base; unmatched bases: 18. The germline CDR1 and CDR2 sequences are SQVTM and ANQGSEA. This CDR3 region has 19 residues.